This entry lists 25 T cell receptor beta chains sequenced from one sample in a study of T cells in localized non-small cell lung cancer. Here immunoSEQ multiplex PCR was the method, and the copy in TCRdb shows in-frame clones only, minus some. This table has around 96,000 clones, approximately 90% appearing once. The input for sequencing was PBMCs, taken before any cancer treatment. Every receptor here comes from a woman aged 35-75 years with stage II squamous cell lung carcinoma.

This sequence joins TRBV6-5 and TRBJ1-5; D may be TRBD1 (5 bases). The CDR3 consists of 14 residues. Germline lookup yields CDR1 MNHEY and CDR2 SVGAGI. The V gene lost 5 bases and the J gene lost 6 bases, with 14 bases spanning the gap. The DNA of the CDR3 is TGTGCCAGCAGTAGGACGAGGGGCCCTCAGCCCCAGCATTTT. Protein: CASSRTRGPQPQHF.

The chain joins TRBV4-1 to TRBJ2-7; no definite D call. V shed 1 base and J shed 1 base, with 5 bases lying between them. This CDR3 region has 13 residues. Germline CDR1 reads MGHRA; CDR2 reads YSYEKL. The CDR3 reads CASSQGLSYEQYF. CDR3 DNA sequence: TGCGCCAGCAGCCAAGGACTGTCCTACGAGCAGTACTTC.

The rearrangement links TRBV27 to TRBJ2-1, with a possible D match to TRBD2 (6 bases). Trimming took off 5 bases at V and 10 bases at J, with 9 bases between the two ends. The germline V gene encodes CDR1 MNHEY and CDR2 SMNVEV (reference sequence). This CDR3 region has 11 residues. DNA of the CDR3: TGTGCCAGCAGTCGAGGACTAGAGCAGTTCTTC. This encodes CASSRGLEQFF.

The gene calls are TRBV7-9 and TRBJ1-4; 9 bases fit TRBD1. The V and J ends lost 3 bases and 5 bases, in that order; junction bases with no gene match: 4. This CDR3 is 15 amino acids long. The germline gives CDR1 SEHNR, CDR2 FQNEAQ (reference sequence). DNA of the CDR3: TGTGCCAGCAGCTTTGGGACAGGGATCAATGAAAAACTGTTTTTT. Its translation: CASSFGTGINEKLFF.

The chain uses TRBV19 and TRBJ1-3; weak D call: TRBD1 (5 bases). Trimming removed 10 bases at V and 2 bases at J, with 12 bases between. The CDR3 consists of 13 residues. Germline CDR1 and CDR2: LNHDA and SQIVND (reference sequence). The CDR3 coding sequence is TGTGCCACCACCCGGGGCACTGGAAACACCATATATTTT. Translation gives CATTRGTGNTIYF.

The gene calls are TRBV10-1 and TRBJ2-7; D is ambiguous. The CDR3 is 13 amino acids. Trimming cost V 2 bases and J 4 bases, with 9 bases left between them. Germline CDR1 is WNHNN and CDR2 is SYGVQD (reference sequence). The CDR3 loop is CASSEDGEYEQYF. The CDR3 DNA reads as TGCGCCAGCAGTGAGGATGGGGAATACGAGCAGTACTTC.

V gene TRBV7-8 combines with J gene TRBJ2-7; 10 bases are a match to TRBD1. The V gene's germline CDR1 is SGHVS and CDR2 FQNEAQ. V lost 5 bases and J lost 2; bases outside the gene matches: 6. The CDR3 consists of 15 residues. The CDR3 coding sequence is TGTGCCAGCAGCAACCGGGACAGGGGACCCTACGAGCAGTACTTC. Encoded protein: CASSNRDRGPYEQYF.

The rearrangement links TRBV6-1 to TRBJ2-2; no firm D call. The germline V gene has CDR1 MNHNS and CDR2 SASEGT. This CDR3 spans 14 amino acids. Trimming cost V 2 bases and J 3 bases, with 7 bases left between them. The CDR3 DNA is TGTGCCAGCAGTGAACTGAGAGACACCGGGGAGCTGTTTTTT. As protein: CASSELRDTGELFF.

The rearrangement links TRBV5-1 to TRBJ1-3; D not resolved. Germline values: CDR1 SGHRS, CDR2 YFSETQ. Trimming pared 3 bases from V and 0 bases from J, leaving 13 bases between. The CDR3 extends over 16 amino acids. CDR3 amino acids: CASSSLDLSSGNTIYF. The CDR3, as DNA: TGCGCCAGCAGCTCCCTCGACTTAAGCTCTGGAAACACCATATATTTT. Variable domain in full (rest from reference TRBV5-1 and TRBJ1-3): KAGVTQTPRYLIKTRGQQVTLSCSPISGHRSVSWYQQTPGQGLQFLFEYFSETQRNKGNFPGRFSGRQFSNSRSEMNVSTLELGDSALYLCASSSLDLSSGNTIYFGEGSWLTVV.

The chain has TRBV5-6 and TRBJ1-6; no clear D. Germline values: CDR1 SGHDT, CDR2 YYEEEE. The CDR3 contains 14 residues. V was cut by 6 bases and J by 0 bases, with 7 bases left in between. CDR3 amino acids: CASNPSSYNSPLHF. The DNA of the CDR3 is TGTGCCAGCAACCCCAGCTCCTATAATTCACCCCTCCACTTT.

The chain has TRBV2 and TRBJ2-1, with D unclear. Germline loops: CDR1 SNHLY, CDR2 FYNNEI. Between the trimmed V and J ends, which lost 6 bases and 3 bases, there was a span of 3 bases. The CDR3 extends over 11 amino acids. The CDR3 loop reads CASSLYNEQFF. CDR3 coding DNA: TGTGCCAGCAGCCTCTACAATGAGCAGTTCTTC.

In its sample, this clone was seen once. CDR3 loop: CASSVERLNTGELFF. As DNA, the CDR3 is TGTGCCAGCAGCGTAGAACGTCTAAACACCGGGGAGCTGTTTTTT. This rearrangement joins TRBV9 to TRBJ2-2, with D hard to call. Trimming removed 0 bases at V and 2 bases at J, with 8 bases between. The CDR3 covers 15 residues. In germline, CDR1 is SGDLS, CDR2 YYNGEE.

This clone was picked up one time. The V and J genes are TRBV11-1 and TRBJ2-3; TRBD2 matches at 10 bases. The CDR3 sequence is 16 residues long. The trim removed 1 base at V and 6 bases at J, leaving 7 bases unmatched. The germline V gene encodes CDR1 SGHAT and CDR2 FQDESV (reference sequence). The CDR3 region has the DNA TGTGCCAGCAGCTTAGATCTAGCGGGAGCGGGGGATACGCAGTATTTT. It yields the protein CASSLDLAGAGDTQYF. The entire variable domain, with the rest obtained from reference TRBV11-1 and TRBJ2-3, is as follows: EAEVAQSPRYKITEKSQAVAFWCDPISGHATLYWYRQILGQGPELLVQFQDESVVDDSQLPKDRFSAERLKGVDSTLKIQPAELGDSAMYLCASSLDLAGAGDTQYFGPGTRLTVL.

CDR3 nucleotides: TGTGCCAGCAGTGAGGGACTCTATGGCGAGCAGTACTTC. It codes for CASSEGLYGEQYF. The genes are TRBV6-5 and TRBJ2-7; perhaps TRBD2 as D (6 bases). The CDR3 covers 13 residues. The V gene lost 5 bases and the J gene lost 6 bases, with 14 bases spanning the gap. The germline CDR1 and CDR2 sequences are MNHEY and SVGAGI.

Within the sample, this clone is medium-sized (0.01 to 0.1%). V is TRBV6-5 and J is TRBJ1-1, with D possibly being TRBD1 (5 bases). Germline V lookup: CDR1 MNHEY, CDR2 SVGAGI. The CDR3 sequence is 13 residues long. Trimming shortened V by 6 bases and J by 2 bases, and 10 bases separated the two germline ends. The CDR3 nucleotides are TGTGCCAGCAGGCGACAGCCTAACACTGAAGCTTTCTTT. Residues: CASRRQPNTEAFF.

This rearrangement joins TRBV5-4 to TRBJ1-1; D not resolved. The CDR3 is 12 amino acids. V was cut by 4 bases and J by 2 bases, with 6 bases left in between. The V gene's germline CDR1 is SGHNT and CDR2 YYREEE (reference sequence). DNA for the CDR3: TGTGCCAGCAGCAGATTCAACACTGAAGCTTTCTTT. Protein sequence: CASSRFNTEAFF. Looking up the rest from reference TRBV5-4 and TRBJ1-1 gives the full variable domain: ETGVTQSPTHLIKTRGQQVTLRCSSQSGHNTVSWYQQALGQGPQFIFQYYREEENGRGNFPPRFSGLQFPNYSSELNVNALELDDSALYLCASSRFNTEAFFGQGTRLTVV.

The chain uses TRBV7-8 and TRBJ1-3; 7 nucleotides match TRBD1. This CDR3 comprises 21 residues. V was clipped by 5 bases and J by 0 bases; unmatched bases: 22. Per germline, CDR1 SGHVS and CDR2 FQNEAQ. The CDR3 DNA sequence: TGTGCCAGCAGCGCCGACAGGGACAACTGGCCCCAGGCCCCCTCTGGAAACACCATATATTTT. Its translation is CASSADRDNWPQAPSGNTIYF. The whole variable domain, remainder taken from reference TRBV7-8 and TRBJ1-3, is GAGVSQSPRYKVAKRGQDVALRCDPISGHVSLFWYQQALGQGPEFLTYFQNEAQLDKSGLPSDRFFAERPEGSVSTLKIQRTQQEDSAVYLCASSADRDNWPQAPSGNTIYFGEGSWLTVV.

The chain uses TRBV6-5 and TRBJ1-6, with D uncertain. This CDR3 has 12 residues. Germline V gene lookup returns CDR1 MNHEY and CDR2 SVGAGI. Between the trimmed V and J ends, which lost 5 bases and 7 bases, there was a span of 6 bases. The CDR3 here is CASSASNSPLHF. In DNA, the CDR3 is TGTGCCAGCAGTGCTTCCAATTCACCCCTCCACTTT.

This chain links TRBV19 with TRBJ1-2; weak D call: TRBD1 (6 bases). The CDR3 length is 15 residues. Germline V gene data show CDR1 as LNHDA and CDR2 as SQIVND (reference sequence). V gave up 6 bases and J gave up 4 bases, with 18 bases separating them. The CDR3 protein is CASSPTGGSGYGYTF. DNA of the CDR3: TGTGCCAGTAGCCCAACGGGGGGCTCGGGCTATGGCTACACCTTC.

This clone was seen just once. The DNA for the CDR3 is TGTGCCAGCAGCTTTGGCACGGGCGAGCAGTACTTC. Protein product: CASSFGTGEQYF. The V and J genes are TRBV5-4 and TRBJ2-7; D gene uncertain. Germline V gene sequence: CDR1 SGHNT, CDR2 YYREEE (reference sequence). Trimming shortened V by 2 bases and J by 6 bases, and 9 bases separated the two germline ends. This CDR3 region has 12 residues.

The chain links TRBV30 to TRBJ2-7, with D hard to call. Germline CDR1 is GTSNPN and CDR2 is SVGIG (reference sequence). The CDR3 is 11 residues long. The V gene lost 4 bases and the J gene lost 3 bases, with 7 bases spanning the gap. The chain's CDR3 is CAWKQNYEQYF. CDR3 in DNA: TGTGCCTGGAAACAGAACTACGAGCAGTACTTC. Supplemented by reference TRBV30 and TRBJ2-7, the full variable domain reads SQTIHQWPATLVQPVGSPLSLECTVEGTSNPNLYWYRQAAGRGLQLLFYSVGIGQISSEVPQNLSASRPQDRQFILSSKKLLLSDSGFYLCAWKQNYEQYFGPGTRLTVT.

The genes are TRBV27 and TRBJ2-7; TRBD1 is a possible D gene (6 bases). The CDR3 extends over 15 amino acids. Germline V gene data show CDR1 as MNHEY and CDR2 as SMNVEV (reference sequence). V gave up 1 base and J gave up 0 bases, with 10 bases separating them. The CDR3 bases are TGTGCCAGCAGTTTATACCAGGGGACCTCCTACGAGCAGTACTTC. Amino acids: CASSLYQGTSYEQYF.

This chain connects TRBV4-2 to TRBJ1-1; tentative D call: TRBD1 (5 bases). Germline assignment: CDR1 LGHNA and CDR2 YNFKEQ. Trimming took off 0 bases at V and 8 bases at J, with 28 bases between the two ends. The length of the CDR3 is 19 residues. The CDR3: CASSQERLGPFVHPSEAFF. DNA of the CDR3: TGTGCCAGCAGCCAAGAAAGGTTGGGACCTTTCGTCCACCCCAGCGAAGCTTTCTTT.

The chain recombines TRBV20-1 with TRBJ1-1; no firm D call. The germline V and J ends were trimmed by 3 bases and 6 bases, with 8 bases remaining between them. The CDR3 is made up of 11 amino acids. Germline V gene data show CDR1 as DFQATT and CDR2 as SNEGSKA (reference sequence). The CDR3 DNA reads as TGCAGTGCTAGTCAGTCAGCTGAAGCTTTCTTT. It translates to CSASQSAEAFF.

The chain employs TRBV19 and TRBJ1-2, with D maybe TRBD1 (5 bases). Germline CDR1 reads LNHDA; CDR2 reads SQIVND (reference sequence). V was trimmed by 3 bases and J by 4 bases, leaving 9 bases between them. CDR3 length: 13 amino acids. CDR3 sequence (DNA): TGTGCCAGTAGTATGGGGGTTGGCTATGGCTACACCTTC. It codes for CASSMGVGYGYTF.